This T cell receptor beta chain was recovered during a study of technical replicates of blood from a few donors. Repertoires were generated with immunoSEQ multiplex PCR, while TCRdb's copy carries only in-frame clones and drops some. The table shows about 70,000 clones, with around 97% occurring only once. Between the trimmed V and J ends, which lost 2 bases and 8 bases, there was a span of 12 bases. This CDR3 is 14 amino acids long. Germline loops: CDR1 MRHNA, CDR2 SNTAGT. J is TRBJ2-2 and V is TRBV6-4; the D is unclear. The receptor comes from a human donor in good health. The sequenced sample consisted of T cells isolated from PBMCs. Here the CDR3 reads CASSDRPGAGELFF. CDR3 nucleotide sequence: TGTGCCAGCAGTGACCGACCCGGAGCTGGGGAGCTGTTTTTT.